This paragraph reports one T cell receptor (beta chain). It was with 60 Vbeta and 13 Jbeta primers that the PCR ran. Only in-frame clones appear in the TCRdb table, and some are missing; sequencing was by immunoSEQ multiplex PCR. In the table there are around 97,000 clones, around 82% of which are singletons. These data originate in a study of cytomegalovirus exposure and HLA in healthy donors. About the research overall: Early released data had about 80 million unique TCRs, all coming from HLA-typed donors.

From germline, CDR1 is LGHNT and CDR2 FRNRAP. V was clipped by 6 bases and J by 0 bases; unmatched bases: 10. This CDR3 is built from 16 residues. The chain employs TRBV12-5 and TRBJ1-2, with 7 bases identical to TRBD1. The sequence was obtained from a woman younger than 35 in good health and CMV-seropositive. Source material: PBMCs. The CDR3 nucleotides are TGTGCTAGTGGACAAAACAGGGGCCCGTCTAACTATGGCTACACCTTC. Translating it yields CASGQNRGPSNYGYTF.